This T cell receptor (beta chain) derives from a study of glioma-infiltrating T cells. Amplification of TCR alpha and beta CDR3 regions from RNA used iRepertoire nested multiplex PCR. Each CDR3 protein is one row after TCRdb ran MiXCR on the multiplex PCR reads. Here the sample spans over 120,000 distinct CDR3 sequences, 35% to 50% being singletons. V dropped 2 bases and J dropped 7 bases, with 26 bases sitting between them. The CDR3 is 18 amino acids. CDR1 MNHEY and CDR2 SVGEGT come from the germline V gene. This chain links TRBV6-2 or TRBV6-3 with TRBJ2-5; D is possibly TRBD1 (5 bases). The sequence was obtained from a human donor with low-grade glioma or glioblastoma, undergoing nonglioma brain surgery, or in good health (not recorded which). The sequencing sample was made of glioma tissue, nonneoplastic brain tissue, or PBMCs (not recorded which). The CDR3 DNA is TGTGCCAGCAGTTACCCTCCGAATGAGGCAGGGTCGCCGGGGACCCAGTACTTC. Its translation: CASSYPPNEAGSPGTQYF.